These 18 T cell receptor beta chains originate from one sample sequenced in a study of Graves' ophthalmopathy and Graves' hyperthyroidism. For repertoire sequencing, the TCR beta CDR3 regions were amplified from RNA transcripts. In the first round, RT-PCR was carried out with HTBI primers, and a multiplex PCR formed the second round. TCRdb redid the calling of the multiplex PCR reads with MiXCR, one entry per CDR3 protein. The profile shows just over 600,000 distinct CDR3 sequences, 22% of them singletons. The sample was peripheral blood. The receptors here all came from a woman between 18 and 30 years old with stable Graves' hyperthyroidism. Some clones in this sample may be carry-over from other donors' samples.

The chain recombines TRBV5-1 with TRBJ2-2, with 7 bases lining up with TRBD2. The CDR3 runs to 15 residues. V shed 0 bases and J 5 bases; nucleotides not matched to a gene: 4. From germline, CDR1 is SGHRS and CDR2 YFSETQ. CDR3 protein: CASSLGLAETGELFF. The CDR3 coding sequence is TGCGCCAGCAGCTTGGGACTAGCAGAAACCGGGGAGCTGTTTTTT.

CDR3 sequence (DNA): TGTGCCAGCAGGTCAGACAGGGTCCACGAGCAGTACTTC. This sequence encodes CASRSDRVHEQYF. This chain uses TRBV6-2 or TRBV6-3 with TRBJ2-7; TRBD1 agrees at 7 bases. With V trimmed by 6 bases and J by 5 bases, 7 bases remained unmatched. Germline assignment: CDR1 MNHEY and CDR2 SVGEGT. The CDR3 sequence is 13 residues long.

The table lists this clonotype with a few counts. This chain uses TRBV7-9 with TRBJ1-2; TRBD1 is a possible D gene (5 bases). With 4 bases removed from V and 4 bases from J, the gap between germline ends came to 10 bases. CDR3 length equals 13 residues. In germline, CDR1 is SEHNR, CDR2 FQNEAQ (reference sequence). In nucleotides, the CDR3 is TGTGCCAGCAGCTCGACAGATTTCTATGGCTACACCTTC. Translating gives CASSSTDFYGYTF.

V gene TRBV28 combines with J gene TRBJ2-5; D call uncertain. The V end lost 5 bases, the J end lost 5 bases, and 12 bases lay between the germline ends. Per germline, CDR1 MDHEN and CDR2 SYDVKM. The CDR3 consists of 13 residues. CDR3: CASSVPGLETQYF. Here the CDR3 DNA reads TGTGCCAGCAGTGTGCCGGGTCTGGAGACCCAGTACTTC.

This rearrangement joins TRBV7-3 to TRBJ2-5; TRBD1 or TRBD2 may be the D gene (6 bases each). The CDR3 has 16 residues. The germline V gene encodes CDR1 SGHTA and CDR2 FQGTGA. Trimming left V 5 bases short and J 5 bases short, with 21 bases between. The CDR3 region has the DNA TGTGCCAGCAGCGATGAGCATGGGGGGCGGAGTGAGACCCAGTACTTC. Translation: CASSDEHGGRSETQYF. The full variable domain, with the rest looked up from reference TRBV7-3 and TRBJ2-5, is GAGVSQTPSNKVTEKGKYVELRCDPISGHTALYWYRQSLGQGPEFLIYFQGTGAADDSGLPNDRFFAVRPEGSVSTLKIQRTERGDSAVYLCASSDEHGGRSETQYFGPGTRLLVL.

Ten or more counts support this clonotype. The chain employs TRBV6-2 or TRBV6-3 and TRBJ2-3; D unclear. The germline V and J ends were trimmed by 5 bases and 3 bases, with 6 bases remaining between them. The CDR3 has 12 amino acids. Germline V gene sequence: CDR1 MNHEY, CDR2 SVGEGT. The CDR3 nucleotides are TGTGCCAGCAGTCAGTGGACAGATACGCAGTATTTT. Amino acids: CASSQWTDTQYF.

Regarding this clonotype: Because it lacks the conserved phenylalanine or tryptophan at the end, this CDR3 is likely a read error. The rearrangement uses TRBV19 and TRBJ1-5; D remains ambiguous. The CDR3 runs 15 residues. Germline V lookup: CDR1 LNHDA, CDR2 SQIVND (reference sequence). The CDR3 loop reads CVSSIYIRTVQPQHV. Written as DNA, the CDR3 is TGTGTCAGTAGTATTTACATTCGCACGGTTCAGCCCCAGCATGTT.

This clonotype was seen ten or more times. The V call is TRBV12-3 or TRBV12-4, the J call TRBJ1-2; D is possibly TRBD1 (5 bases). The CDR3 has 13 amino acids. With 2 bases removed from V and 4 bases from J, the gap between germline ends came to 8 bases. CDR3 residues: CASSLPGPYGYTF. The CDR3 region has the DNA TGTGCCAGCAGTTTACCAGGGCCCTATGGCTACACCTTC.

In this sample, this clonotype turned up many times. The J gene is TRBJ1-1, the V gene TRBV7-9; D is unclear. The CDR3 sequence is 15 residues long. V was trimmed by 1 base and J by 1 base, leaving 10 bases between them. Germline V lookup: CDR1 SEHNR, CDR2 FQNEAQ (reference sequence). Here the CDR3 DNA reads TGTGCCAGCAGCTTAGGGACGGCAGAGAACACTGAAGCTTTCTTT. Translated: CASSLGTAENTEAFF.

This clonotype was seen many times. J is TRBJ1-6 and V is TRBV6-1, with 9 bases identical to TRBD1. This CDR3 contains 15 residues. Germline V gives CDR1 MNHNS, CDR2 SASEGT. Germline trimming cut 4 bases from V and 7 bases from J; bases unmatched to any gene: 5. The CDR3 loop reads CASSVTGTGNSPLHF. CDR3 DNA: TGTGCCAGCAGTGTGACCGGGACAGGGAATTCACCCCTCCACTTT.

In its sample, this clonotype was seen many times. The V call is TRBV27, the J call TRBJ1-5, with TRBD1 matching over 7 bases. Looked up from germline, CDR1 is MNHEY and CDR2 is SMNVEV (reference sequence). Trimming cost V 6 bases and J 3 bases; bases outside gene matches: 5. The CDR3 runs to 14 residues. CDR3 in DNA: TGTGCCAGCAGGCAACAGGGGAACAATCAGCCCCAGCATTTT. Amino acids: CASRQQGNNQPQHF.

This clonotype was detected only a few times. The chain carries TRBV7-9 and TRBJ1-2; weak D call: TRBD1 (5 bases). The V and J ends lost 2 bases and 3 bases respectively, with 13 bases between them. There are 15 residues in the CDR3. The V gene's germline CDR1 is SEHNR and CDR2 FQNEAQ (reference sequence). CDR3: CASSLSRGPYYGYTF. The CDR3 DNA reads as TGTGCCAGCAGCTTATCGAGGGGCCCCTACTATGGCTACACCTTC.

At least ten counts were recorded for this clonotype. This chain links TRBV12-3 or TRBV12-4 with TRBJ2-7, with 7 bases matching TRBD1. This CDR3 spans 13 amino acids. Losses at the gene ends were 7 bases for V and 2 bases for J; bases not matched to a gene: 5. The chain's CDR3 is CASKQGETYEQYF. The CDR3 bases are TGTGCCAGCAAGCAGGGGGAAACCTACGAGCAGTACTTC.

In its sample, this clonotype was seen many times. The V gene is TRBV19, the J gene TRBJ1-2, with no clear D. The CDR3 extends over 13 amino acids. In germline, CDR1 is LNHDA, CDR2 SQIVND (reference sequence). Trimming pared 3 bases from V and 4 bases from J, leaving 9 bases between. The DNA of the CDR3 is TGTGCCAGTAGTATCGCAGGCGTCTATGGCTACACCTTC. Translation: CASSIAGVYGYTF.

The chain uses TRBV28 and TRBJ2-5, with no clear D. This CDR3 has 15 amino acids. V was shortened by 3 bases and J by 2 bases, with 13 bases between the two germline ends. Germline lookup yields CDR1 MDHEN and CDR2 SYDVKM. The DNA of the CDR3 is TGTGCCAGCAGTTTTGGTCAGGCACCTCAAGAGACCCAGTACTTC. Amino acids: CASSFGQAPQETQYF.

This clonotype was seen at least ten times. The chain is built from TRBV19 and TRBJ1-2; a possible D gene is TRBD1 (6 bases). Per germline, CDR1 LNHDA and CDR2 SQIVND (reference sequence). The CDR3 covers 13 residues. V lost 6 bases to trimming and J lost 5 bases, with 13 bases between them. CDR3 DNA sequence: TGTGCCAGTAGACAGGGTGAAGGTTATGGCTACACCTTC. Translation gives CASRQGEGYGYTF.

The V and J genes are TRBV28 and TRBJ2-5; the D is unclear. CDR3 size: 17 residues. V dropped 6 bases and J dropped 0 bases, with 20 bases sitting between them. Germline loops: CDR1 MDHEN, CDR2 SYDVKM. Here the CDR3 DNA reads TGTGCCAGCAGCCTGCGAATGGGGTCGTTGTACCAAGAGACCCAGTACTTC. Its protein product is CASSLRMGSLYQETQYF.

This clonotype was counted at least ten times. The chain uses TRBV6-5 and TRBJ1-1; D unclear. The CDR3 is made up of 13 amino acids. V shed 0 bases and J shed 7 bases, with 9 bases lying between them. CDR1 and CDR2 (germline): MNHEY, SVGAGI. The CDR3 reads CASSYSQDYEAFF. CDR3 nucleotides: TGTGCCAGCAGTTACTCGCAGGACTATGAAGCTTTCTTT.